These 18 T cell receptor beta chains were all obtained from the same sample, sequenced in a study of PD-1 blockade in mismatch repair-deficient tumors. The assay was immunoSEQ multiplex PCR, and TCRdb's table has in-frame clones only and misses some. Among about 51,000 clones, 81% were seen once, and the ten largest hold over 7.5%. The specimen comprised peripheral blood, sampled roughly 21 weeks after starting pembrolizumab. Receptors originate from an adult with mismatch repair-deficient cancer.

In DNA form, the CDR3 reads TGTGCCAGCAGCTTAGCGGGTGGAGGGGCCAACGTCCTGACTTTC. It encodes CASSLAGGGANVLTF. The chain uses TRBV7-9 and TRBJ2-6; D unclear. The V gene's germline CDR1 is SEHNR and CDR2 FQNEAQ (reference sequence). CDR3 size: 15 residues. V lost 0 bases to trimming and J lost 4 bases, with 7 bases between them.

The J gene is TRBJ1-5, the V gene TRBV5-1; tentatively, D is TRBD1 (6 bases). CDR1 is SGHRS, CDR2 YFSETQ, per germline. The ends were cut back, 0 bases at V and 4 bases at J, with 11 bases in the middle. This CDR3 comprises 15 residues. Written as DNA, the CDR3 is TGCGCCAGCAGCTTGGGACAGGAGGGGAATCAGCCCCAGCATTTT. It codes for CASSLGQEGNQPQHF.

This clone was detected a few times. The chain links TRBV29-1 to TRBJ2-3; perhaps TRBD2 as D (5 bases). The CDR3 covers 14 residues. CDR1 SQVTM and CDR2 ANQGSEA come from the germline V gene. The germline V and J ends were trimmed by 4 bases and 1 base, with 12 bases remaining between them. The DNA of the CDR3 is TGCAGCGTTGTGGGCAGGCGGGGCACAGATACGCAGTATTTT. Protein sequence: CSVVGRRGTDTQYF.

The chain recombines TRBV9 with TRBJ1-3; tentative D call: TRBD1 (6 bases). The CDR3 length is 16 residues. The V gene lost 4 bases and the J gene lost 0 bases, with 14 bases spanning the gap. Germline V gene sequence: CDR1 SGDLS, CDR2 YYNGEE. DNA of the CDR3: TGTGCCAGCAGCCCCGGACAGAGCCGCTCTGGAAACACCATATATTTT. It is translated as CASSPGQSRSGNTIYF.

This sequence joins TRBV27 and TRBJ1-4, with D maybe TRBD1 (5 bases). The germline gives CDR1 MNHEY, CDR2 SMNVEV (reference sequence). The CDR3 totals 15 residues. Trimming removed 5 bases at V and 8 bases at J, with 18 bases between. Written as DNA, the CDR3 is TGTGCCAGCAGTCCCAGTGGGGCTAGTAGGGAAAAACTGTTTTTT. This sequence encodes CASSPSGASREKLFF.

The J gene is TRBJ2-5, the V gene TRBV25-1, with 8 bases that match TRBD1. V dropped 1 base and J dropped 2; count of bases not matched to a gene: 0. Germline V gene data show CDR1 as MGHDK and CDR2 as SYGVNS. The CDR3 consists of 14 residues. CDR3 bases: TGTGCCAGCAGTGAATGGACAGGGCAAGAGACCCAGTACTTC. Translation: CASSEWTGQETQYF. Full variable domain (rest looked up from reference TRBV25-1 and TRBJ2-5): EADIYQTPRYLVIGTGKKITLECSQTMGHDKMYWYQQDPGMELHLIHYSYGVNSTEKGDLSSESTVSRIRTEHFPLTLESARPSHTSQYLCASSEWTGQETQYFGPGTRLLVL.

The V gene is TRBV29-1, the J gene TRBJ2-7; the match to TRBD2 covers 8 bases. Per germline, CDR1 SQVTM and CDR2 ANQGSEA. V dropped 2 bases and J dropped 9; count of bases not matched to a gene: 9. The CDR3 is 13 amino acids. CDR3 sequence reads: CSVERTGGPLQYF. The CDR3 DNA sequence: TGCAGCGTTGAACGTACGGGAGGGCCTTTGCAGTACTTC.

This chain uses TRBV5-4 with TRBJ2-2; TRBD2 aligns across 12 bases. Germline V gene sequence: CDR1 SGHNT, CDR2 YYREEE (reference sequence). The CDR3 has 16 residues. Losses at the gene ends were 3 bases for V and 5 bases for J; bases not matched to a gene: 5. CDR3 region: CASSSGLAGGTGELFF. Written as DNA, the CDR3 is TGTGCCAGCAGCTCGGGACTAGCGGGTGGAACCGGGGAGCTGTTTTTT.

The V and J genes are TRBV27 and TRBJ2-2; D gene ambiguous. The V gene lost 3 bases and the J gene lost 3 bases, with 8 bases spanning the gap. The CDR3 is 14 residues long. Germline assignment: CDR1 MNHEY and CDR2 SMNVEV (reference sequence). For the CDR3, the DNA is TGTGCCAGCAGTTTCGGACCCTACACCGGGGAGCTGTTTTTT. This codes for CASSFGPYTGELFF.

The genes are TRBV7-9 and TRBJ2-1, with D perhaps matching TRBD1 or TRBD2 (6 bases each). Germline-derived CDR1 and CDR2 are SEHNR and FQNEAQ (reference sequence). Trimming took off 0 bases at V and 9 bases at J, with 18 bases between the two ends. This CDR3 comprises 16 residues. The CDR3 region is CASSLAGGTGSGEQFF. CDR3 bases: TGTGCCAGCAGCTTAGCGGGAGGAACAGGGTCGGGTGAGCAGTTCTTC.

CDR3 amino acids: CASSFQGTLKETQYF. Here the CDR3 DNA reads TGTGCCAGCAGCTTCCAGGGGACTCTCAAAGAGACCCAGTACTTC. V is TRBV11-2 and J is TRBJ2-5; D may match TRBD1 or TRBD2 (6 bases each). The CDR3 loop spans 15 amino acids. V was pared by 3 bases and J by 3 bases, with 14 bases between. The germline gives CDR1 SGHAT, CDR2 FQNNGV. Full variable domain (outside the CDR3, taken from reference TRBV11-2 and TRBJ2-5): EAGVAQSPRYKIIEKRQSVAFWCNPISGHATLYWYQQILGQGPKLLIQFQNNGVVDDSQLPKDRFSAERLKGVDSTLKIQPAKLEDSAVYLCASSFQGTLKETQYFGPGTRLLVL.

This clone was detected once. V usage is TRBV7-9 and J usage is TRBJ2-7; D remains unclear. The CDR3 loop spans 13 amino acids. Germline V gene lookup returns CDR1 SEHNR and CDR2 FQNEAQ (reference sequence). Deletions cut 2 bases from V and 2 bases from J, with 7 bases between. As DNA, the CDR3 is TGTGCCAGCAGCTTATCCGGAGCCTACGAGCAGTACTTC. Translating gives CASSLSGAYEQYF.

The chain couples TRBV5-3 to TRBJ1-2, with D uncertain. TRBV5-3 is classed as an ORF, of uncertain function. The V gene lost 7 bases and the J gene lost 4 bases, with 17 bases spanning the gap. The CDR3 has 14 amino acids. The CDR3 nucleotides are TGTGCCAGAGAGTCGGAGGTTAGGCTCTATGGCTACACCTTC. It codes for CARESEVRLYGYTF.

This chain uses TRBV29-1 with TRBJ2-3, with a tentative D call TRBD2 (6 bases). Germline V gene sequence: CDR1 SQVTM, CDR2 ANQGSEA. The ends were cut back, 7 bases at V and 2 bases at J, with 7 bases in the middle. This CDR3 comprises 11 residues. CDR3 sequence (DNA): TGCAGCGGGCGGGACACAGATACGCAGTATTTT. Translating it yields CSGRDTDTQYF.

The V call is TRBV4-1, the J call TRBJ2-7; a weak D match, TRBD2 (5 bases). This CDR3 comprises 16 residues. The germline V gene has CDR1 MGHRA and CDR2 YSYEKL. V lost 0 bases, J lost 2 bases, and 14 bases lay in between. CDR3 coding DNA: TGCGCCAGCAGCCAAGAATTAGGGAGTTTGGCCTACGAGCAGTACTTC. Its translation: CASSQELGSLAYEQYF.

The rearrangement links TRBV7-9 to TRBJ2-2; D not resolved. The V gene's germline CDR1 is SEHNR and CDR2 FQNEAQ (reference sequence). This CDR3 spans 12 amino acids. The V gene lost 4 bases and the J gene lost 5 bases, with 5 bases spanning the gap. CDR3 residues: CASSSLTGELFF. Written as DNA, the CDR3 is TGTGCCAGCAGCTCGTTGACCGGGGAGCTGTTTTTT. Full variable domain (outside the CDR3, taken from reference TRBV7-9 and TRBJ2-2): DTGVSQNPRHKITKRGQNVTFRCDPISEHNRLYWYRQTLGQGPEFLTYFQNEAQLEKSRLLSDRFSAERPKGSFSTLEIQRTEQGDSAMYLCASSSLTGELFFGEGSRLTVL.

The chain combines TRBV11-3 with TRBJ1-1; tentatively, D is TRBD1 (5 bases). The CDR3 loop spans 14 amino acids. The V end was cut by 1 base, the J end by 0 bases, with 6 bases between. Germline-derived CDR1 and CDR2 are SGHNT and YENEEA. CDR3 amino acids: CASSLVGVNTEAFF. The CDR3 DNA follows: TGTGCCAGCAGCTTAGTAGGGGTGAACACTGAAGCTTTCTTT.

This sequence joins TRBV7-2 and TRBJ2-1; 10 bases line up with TRBD2. The CDR3 runs to 16 residues. With 4 bases clipped from V and 4 bases from J, the junction kept 7 bases outside the gene matches. The V gene's germline CDR1 is SGHTA and CDR2 FQGNSA. The CDR3 DNA reads TGTGCCAGCAGCTCTACTAGCGGGATAGGATACAATGAGCAGTTCTTC. It yields the protein CASSSTSGIGYNEQFF.